The clone carrying this T cell receptor (beta chain) was picked up a small number of times. Its matching antigen is unknown. This sample is drawn from a study of response to subunit inactivated influenza vaccine. One entry per CDR3 protein results from TCRdb running MiXCR on the RT-PCR reads. This sample has about 520,000 distinct CDR3 sequences, with roughly 27% found just once. V was clipped by 6 bases and J by 4 bases, with 13 bases between them. The CDR3 has 13 residues. Germline V lookup: CDR1 ENHRY, CDR2 SYGVKD. Findings of the study overall: The authors offered the suggestion that each seasonal influenza vaccination recruits few new T cells.

The chain joins TRBV10-3 to TRBJ2-7; a weak D match, TRBD1 (6 bases). The material was CD4+ T cells sorted from PBMCs, obtained around 5 days after vaccination. This TCR was sampled from a man aged 45-65 years who received an inactivated influenza vaccine. DNA for the CDR3: TGTGCCATCAGCGAACAGGACAGTTACGAGCAGTACTTC. Protein sequence: CAISEQDSYEQYF.